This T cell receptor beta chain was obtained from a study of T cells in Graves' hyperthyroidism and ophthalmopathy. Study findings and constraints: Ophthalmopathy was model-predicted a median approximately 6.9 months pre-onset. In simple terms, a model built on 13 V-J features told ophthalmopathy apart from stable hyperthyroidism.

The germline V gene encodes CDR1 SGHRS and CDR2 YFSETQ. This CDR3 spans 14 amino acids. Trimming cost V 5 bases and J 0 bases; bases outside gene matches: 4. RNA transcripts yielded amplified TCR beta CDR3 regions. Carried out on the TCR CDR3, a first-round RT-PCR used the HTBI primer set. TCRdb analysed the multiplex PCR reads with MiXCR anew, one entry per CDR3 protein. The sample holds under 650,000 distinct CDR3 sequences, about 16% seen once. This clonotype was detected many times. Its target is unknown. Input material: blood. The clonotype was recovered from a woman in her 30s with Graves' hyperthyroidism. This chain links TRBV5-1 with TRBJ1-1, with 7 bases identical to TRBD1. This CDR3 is CASRMGQMNTEAFF. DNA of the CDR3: TGCGCCAGCAGGATGGGACAGATGAACACTGAAGCTTTCTTT.